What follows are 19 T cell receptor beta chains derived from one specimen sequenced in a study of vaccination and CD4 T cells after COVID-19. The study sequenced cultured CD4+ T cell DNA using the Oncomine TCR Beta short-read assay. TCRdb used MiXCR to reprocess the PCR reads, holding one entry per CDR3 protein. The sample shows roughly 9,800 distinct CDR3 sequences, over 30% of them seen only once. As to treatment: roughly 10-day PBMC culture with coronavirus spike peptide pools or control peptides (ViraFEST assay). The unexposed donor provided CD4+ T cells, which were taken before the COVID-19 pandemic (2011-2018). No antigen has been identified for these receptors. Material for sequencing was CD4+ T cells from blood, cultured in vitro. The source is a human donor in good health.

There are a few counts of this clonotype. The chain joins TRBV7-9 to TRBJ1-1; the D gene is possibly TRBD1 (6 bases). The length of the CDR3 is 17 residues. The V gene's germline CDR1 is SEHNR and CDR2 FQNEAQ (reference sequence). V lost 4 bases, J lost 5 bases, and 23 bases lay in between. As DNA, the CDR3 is TGTGCCAGCAGCTCAGGGCCGACAGGTGGGGTTCTGACTGAAGCTTTCTTT. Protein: CASSSGPTGGVLTEAFF.

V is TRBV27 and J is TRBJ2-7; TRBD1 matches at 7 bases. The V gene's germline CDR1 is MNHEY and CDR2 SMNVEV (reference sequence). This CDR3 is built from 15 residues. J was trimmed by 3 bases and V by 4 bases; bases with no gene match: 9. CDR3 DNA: TGTGCCAGCAGTTCCATCCTAACAGGGGTCTACGAGCAGTACTTC. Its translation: CASSSILTGVYEQYF.

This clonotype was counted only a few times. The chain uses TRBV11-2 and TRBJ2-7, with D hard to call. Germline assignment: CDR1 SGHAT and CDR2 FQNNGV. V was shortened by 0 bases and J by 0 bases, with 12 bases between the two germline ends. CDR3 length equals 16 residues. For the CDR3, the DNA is TGTGCCAGCAGCTTAGACGCGGAGTTGAGCTCCTACGAGCAGTACTTC. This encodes CASSLDAELSSYEQYF.

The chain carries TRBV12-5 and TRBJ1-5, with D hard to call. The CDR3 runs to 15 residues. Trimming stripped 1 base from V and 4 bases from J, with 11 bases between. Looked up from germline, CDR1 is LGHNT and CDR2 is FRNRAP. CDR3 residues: CASGLGRSENQPQHF. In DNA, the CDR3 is TGTGCTAGTGGTTTGGGTAGGAGCGAGAATCAGCCCCAGCATTTT.

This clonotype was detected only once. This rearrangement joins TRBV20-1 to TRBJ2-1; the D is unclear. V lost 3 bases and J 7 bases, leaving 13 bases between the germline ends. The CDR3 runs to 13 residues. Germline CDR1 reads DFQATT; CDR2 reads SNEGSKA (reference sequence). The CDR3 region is CSARAPPLNEQFF. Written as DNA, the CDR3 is TGCAGTGCTAGGGCCCCGCCGTTAAATGAGCAGTTCTTC.

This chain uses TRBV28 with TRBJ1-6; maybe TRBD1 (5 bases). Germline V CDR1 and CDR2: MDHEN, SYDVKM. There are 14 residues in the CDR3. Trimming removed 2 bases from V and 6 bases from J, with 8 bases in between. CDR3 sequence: CASSLPGPNSPLHF. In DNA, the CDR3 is TGTGCCAGCAGTTTACCGGGGCCTAATTCACCCCTCCACTTT.

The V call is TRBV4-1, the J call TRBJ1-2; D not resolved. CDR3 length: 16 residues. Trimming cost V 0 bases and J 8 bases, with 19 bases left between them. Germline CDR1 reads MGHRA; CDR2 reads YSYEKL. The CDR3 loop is CASSQDLQIRDGGYTF. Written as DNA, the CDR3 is TGCGCCAGCAGCCAAGATCTTCAGATTCGAGATGGGGGCTACACCTTC.

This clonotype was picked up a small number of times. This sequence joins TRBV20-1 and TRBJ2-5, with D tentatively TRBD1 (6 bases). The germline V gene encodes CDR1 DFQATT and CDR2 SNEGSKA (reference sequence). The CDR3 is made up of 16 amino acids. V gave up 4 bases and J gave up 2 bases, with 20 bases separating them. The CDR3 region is CSATRDTTMQQETQYF. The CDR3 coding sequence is TGCAGTGCTACCCGGGACACTACCATGCAACAAGAGACCCAGTACTTC.

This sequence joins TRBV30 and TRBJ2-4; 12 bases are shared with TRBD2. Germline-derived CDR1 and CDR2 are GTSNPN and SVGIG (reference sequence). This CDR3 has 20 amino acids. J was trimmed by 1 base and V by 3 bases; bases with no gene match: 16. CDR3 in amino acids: CAWSVSHPSGRAAAKNIQYF. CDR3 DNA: TGTGCCTGGAGCGTTAGTCACCCTAGCGGGAGGGCCGCGGCCAAAAACATTCAGTACTTC.

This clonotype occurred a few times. This CDR3 is CASSPQGETAPQHF. The DNA for the CDR3 is TGTGCCAGCAGTCCACAGGGGGAAACGGCGCCCCAGCATTTT. The rearrangement uses TRBV6-2 or TRBV6-3 and TRBJ1-5; 8 bases map to TRBD1. Germline V gives CDR1 MNHEY, CDR2 SVGEGT. V was clipped by 5 bases and J by 9 bases; unmatched bases: 9. The CDR3 sequence is 14 residues long.

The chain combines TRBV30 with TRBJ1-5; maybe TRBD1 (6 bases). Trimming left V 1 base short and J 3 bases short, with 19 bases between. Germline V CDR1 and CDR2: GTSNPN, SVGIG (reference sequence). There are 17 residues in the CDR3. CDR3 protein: CAWSGGGSGVNNQPQHF. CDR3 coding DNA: TGTGCCTGGAGTGGGGGGGGCAGCGGGGTAAACAATCAGCCCCAGCATTTT.

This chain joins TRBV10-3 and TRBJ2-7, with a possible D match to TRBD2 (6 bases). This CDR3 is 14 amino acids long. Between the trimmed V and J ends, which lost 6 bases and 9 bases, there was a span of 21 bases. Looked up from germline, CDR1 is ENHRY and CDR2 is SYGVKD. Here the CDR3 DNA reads TGTGCCATCAGGAGGGACTGGAGCCAGGGTGGGCAGTACTTC. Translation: CAIRRDWSQGGQYF.

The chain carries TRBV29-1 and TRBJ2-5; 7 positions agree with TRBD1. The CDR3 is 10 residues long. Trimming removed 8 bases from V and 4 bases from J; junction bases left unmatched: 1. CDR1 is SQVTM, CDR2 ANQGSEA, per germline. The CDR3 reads CSSGGETQYF. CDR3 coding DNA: TGCAGCTCAGGGGGAGAGACCCAGTACTTC.

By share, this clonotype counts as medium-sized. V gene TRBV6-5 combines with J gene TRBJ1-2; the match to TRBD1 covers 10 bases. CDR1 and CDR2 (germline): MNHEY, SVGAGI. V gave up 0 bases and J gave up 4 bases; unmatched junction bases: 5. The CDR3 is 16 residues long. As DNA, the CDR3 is TGTGCCAGCAGTTACTCGAGGACAGGGGGAAGCTATGGCTACACCTTC. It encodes CASSYSRTGGSYGYTF.

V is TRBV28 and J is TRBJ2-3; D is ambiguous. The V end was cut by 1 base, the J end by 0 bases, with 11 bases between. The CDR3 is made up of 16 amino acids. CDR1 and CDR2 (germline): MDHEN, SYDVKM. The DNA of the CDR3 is TGTGCCAGCAGTTTATTCCCCCCGTCTAGCACAGATACGCAGTATTTT. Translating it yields CASSLFPPSSTDTQYF.

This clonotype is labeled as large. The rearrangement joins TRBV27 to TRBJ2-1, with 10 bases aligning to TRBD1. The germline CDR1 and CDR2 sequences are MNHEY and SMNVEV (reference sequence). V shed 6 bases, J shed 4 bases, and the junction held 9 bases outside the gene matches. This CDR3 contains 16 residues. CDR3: CASRNPTGGRYNEQFF. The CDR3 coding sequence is TGTGCCAGCAGAAACCCGACAGGGGGCAGGTACAATGAGCAGTTCTTC.

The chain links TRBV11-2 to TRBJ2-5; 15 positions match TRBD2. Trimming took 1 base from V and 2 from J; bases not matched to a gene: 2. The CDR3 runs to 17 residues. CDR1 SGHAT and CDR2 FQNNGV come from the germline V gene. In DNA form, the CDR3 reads TGTGCCAGCAGCTTAGGGACTAGCGGGAGGGCGCAAGAGACCCAGTACTTC. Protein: CASSLGTSGRAQETQYF.

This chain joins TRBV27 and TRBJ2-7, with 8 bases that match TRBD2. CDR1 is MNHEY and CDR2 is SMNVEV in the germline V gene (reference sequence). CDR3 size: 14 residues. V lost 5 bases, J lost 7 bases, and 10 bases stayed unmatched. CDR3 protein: CASSPSGGAWEQYF. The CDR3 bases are TGTGCCAGCAGTCCCTCCGGGGGGGCGTGGGAGCAGTACTTC.

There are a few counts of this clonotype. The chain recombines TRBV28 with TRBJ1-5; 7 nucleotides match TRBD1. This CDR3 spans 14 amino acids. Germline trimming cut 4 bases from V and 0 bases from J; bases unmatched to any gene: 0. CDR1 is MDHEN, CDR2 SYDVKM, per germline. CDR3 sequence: CASSSGGSNQPQHF. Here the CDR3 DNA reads TGTGCCAGCAGTTCAGGGGGTAGCAATCAGCCCCAGCATTTT.